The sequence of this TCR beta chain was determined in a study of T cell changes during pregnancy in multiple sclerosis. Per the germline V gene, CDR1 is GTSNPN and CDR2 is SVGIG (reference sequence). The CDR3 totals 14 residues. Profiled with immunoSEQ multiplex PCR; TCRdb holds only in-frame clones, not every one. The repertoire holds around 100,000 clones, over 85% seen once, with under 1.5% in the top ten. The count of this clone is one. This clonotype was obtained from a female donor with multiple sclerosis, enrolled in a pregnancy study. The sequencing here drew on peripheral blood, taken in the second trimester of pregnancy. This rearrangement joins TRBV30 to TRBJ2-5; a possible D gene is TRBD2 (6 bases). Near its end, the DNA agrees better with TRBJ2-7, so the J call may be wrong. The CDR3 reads CAWRASMTSYEQYF. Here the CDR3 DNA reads TGTGCCTGGAGAGCAAGCATGACTAGCTACGAGCAGTACTTC.